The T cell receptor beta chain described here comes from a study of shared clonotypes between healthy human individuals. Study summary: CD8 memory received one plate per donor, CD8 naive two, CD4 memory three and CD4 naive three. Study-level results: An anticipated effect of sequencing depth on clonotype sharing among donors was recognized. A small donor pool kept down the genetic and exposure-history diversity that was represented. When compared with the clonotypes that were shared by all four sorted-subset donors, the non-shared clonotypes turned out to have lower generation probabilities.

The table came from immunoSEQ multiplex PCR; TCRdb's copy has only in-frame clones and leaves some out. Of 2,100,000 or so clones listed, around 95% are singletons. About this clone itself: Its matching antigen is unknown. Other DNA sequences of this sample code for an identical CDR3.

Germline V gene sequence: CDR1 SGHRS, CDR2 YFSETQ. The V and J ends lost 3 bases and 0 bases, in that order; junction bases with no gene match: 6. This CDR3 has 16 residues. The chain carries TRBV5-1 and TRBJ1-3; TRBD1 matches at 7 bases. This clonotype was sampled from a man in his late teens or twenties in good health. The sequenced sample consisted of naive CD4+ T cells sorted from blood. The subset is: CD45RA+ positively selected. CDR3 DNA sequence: TGCGCCAGCAGCTCAGGACAGGCGAGCTCTGGAAACACCATATATTTT. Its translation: CASSSGQASSGNTIYF.